This T cell receptor (beta chain) was profiled in a study of shared clonotypes between healthy human individuals. Study-level findings and limits: Lower generation probabilities were found for non-shared clonotypes than for those shared by all four donors. Among donors, sharing of clonotypes was expected to be affected by sequencing depth.

The naive CD8 fraction comprised CD45RO-negative cells positively selected for CCR7 and excluded terminally differentiated effector memory CD45RA+ cells. Sequencing was performed with immunoSEQ multiplex PCR; in TCRdb, only in-frame clones are kept and a portion is missing. The sample records around 2,000,000 clones, about 95% being singletons. Germline V gives CDR1 SGHDT, CDR2 YYEEEE. The CDR3 spans 15 residues. Trimming cost V 3 bases and J 2 bases; bases outside gene matches: 2. As for this clone: The antigen is not known. Other DNA sequences in this sample translate to the same CDR3.

V is TRBV5-6 and J is TRBJ2-7; 13 nucleotides line up with TRBD2. Sequencing was carried out using naive CD8+ T cells sorted from blood. The TCR originated in a man in his late teens or twenties in good health. CDR3 loop: CASSYGLAGAYEQYF. DNA of the CDR3: TGTGCCAGCAGCTACGGACTAGCGGGGGCCTACGAGCAGTACTTC.